Below, 18 T cell receptor beta chains from the same sample are listed, as sequenced in a study of spatial heterogeneity in lung cancer. Time point in this sample: sample taken at primary tumor resection. The authors sequenced whole RNA from tumor, nontumor lung or frozen PBMC without sorting. TCRdb passed the 5' RACE reads through MiXCR, listing each CDR3 protein once. The sample records approximately 90,000 distinct CDR3 sequences, 7.5% to 10% being singletons. Sample: PBMCs, taken at surgery. The receptor source for this set is a male donor with early-stage non-small cell lung cancer.

There are a few counts of this clonotype. The J gene is TRBJ2-2, the V gene TRBV12-3 or TRBV12-4; a possible D gene is TRBD1 (5 bases). This CDR3 region has 15 residues. The V end lost 5 bases, the J end lost 2 bases, and 12 bases lay between the germline ends. In nucleotides, the CDR3 is TGTGCCAGCAGTCCTAGTGGGGCCAACACCGGGGAGCTGTTTTTT. It specifies CASSPSGANTGELFF.

The table lists this clonotype with many counts. This sequence joins TRBV29-1 and TRBJ2-1; 7 positions match TRBD2. Looked up from germline, CDR1 is SQVTM and CDR2 is ANQGSEA. The CDR3 runs 12 residues. The J segment lost 3 bases and the V segment lost 8 bases, leaving 4 bases of the junction unmatched. The CDR3 region has the DNA TGCAGCAGTGGGGGGGTCTACAATGAGCAGTTCTTC. Its protein product is CSSGGVYNEQFF.

The chain has TRBV5-1 and TRBJ2-7; TRBD1 aligns across 7 bases. CDR1 and CDR2 from the germline V gene are SGHRS and YFSETQ. Germline trimming cut 3 bases from V and 3 bases from J; bases unmatched to any gene: 12. The CDR3 runs 16 residues. For the CDR3, the DNA is TGCGCCAGCAGCTCATCTCCGGGACAGATATTCTACGAGCAGTACTTC. Amino acid sequence: CASSSSPGQIFYEQYF.

This clonotype has at least ten counts. The V and J genes are TRBV29-1 and TRBJ1-5, with 8 bases fitting TRBD1. CDR3 length equals 12 residues. CDR1 and CDR2 (germline): SQVTM, ANQGSEA. V dropped 7 bases and J dropped 5; count of bases not matched to a gene: 4. The CDR3 DNA reads as TGCAGCGCCGGACAGGGTTATCAGCCCCAGCATTTT. Translation: CSAGQGYQPQHF.

A few counts support this clonotype. The V and J genes are TRBV20-1 and TRBJ2-2; D may be TRBD2 (5 bases). Germline CDR1 reads DFQATT; CDR2 reads SNEGSKA (reference sequence). There are 13 residues in the CDR3. The V and J ends lost 6 bases and 3 bases respectively, with 11 bases between them. For the CDR3, the DNA is TGCAGTGCGGATAGCGCGGACACCGGGGAGCTGTTTTTT. Encoded protein: CSADSADTGELFF.

This clonotype was picked up a small number of times. The chain joins TRBV7-9 to TRBJ1-2, with D hard to call. The CDR3 has 12 residues. CDR1 is SEHNR, CDR2 FQNEAQ, per germline (reference sequence). The V end lost 10 bases, the J end lost 4 bases, and 13 bases lay between the germline ends. CDR3 coding DNA: TGTGCCACCCACGGGGTTATCTATGGCTACACCTTC. Encoded protein: CATHGVIYGYTF. The full variable domain, in which reference TRBV7-9 and TRBJ1-2 provide the parts outside the CDR3, is DTGVSQNPRHKITKRGQNVTFRCDPISEHNRLYWYRQTLGQGPEFLTYFQNEAQLEKSRLLSDRFSAERPKGSFSTLEIQRTEQGDSAMYLCATHGVIYGYTFGSGTRLTVV.

This clonotype was counted at least ten times. The rearrangement joins TRBV20-1 to TRBJ1-5; 7 bases match TRBD1. In germline, CDR1 is DFQATT, CDR2 SNEGSKA (reference sequence). V lost 3 bases to trimming and J lost 6 bases; unmatched junction nucleotides: 5. This CDR3 is 13 amino acids long. CDR3 nucleotide sequence: TGCAGTGCTAGGCAGGGGGGCAGTCAGCCCCAGCATTTT. It is translated as CSARQGGSQPQHF.

In this sample, this clonotype turned up many times. J is TRBJ1-6 and V is TRBV14, with D tentatively TRBD1 (5 bases). The V and J ends lost 5 bases and 14 bases respectively, with 19 bases between them. CDR3 length equals 14 residues. CDR1 SGHDN and CDR2 FVKESK come from the germline V gene. Here the CDR3 DNA reads TGTGCCAGCAGCGTTACTGGAGCTCGGGGGACCCTCCACTTT. Its protein product is CASSVTGARGTLHF.

The table lists this clonotype with many counts. V usage is TRBV28 and J usage is TRBJ1-2; D is unresolved. This CDR3 spans 15 amino acids. The germline V gene has CDR1 MDHEN and CDR2 SYDVKM. V was shortened by 4 bases and J by 1 base, with 13 bases between the two germline ends. CDR3 region: CASSSPAANNYGYTF. DNA of the CDR3: TGTGCCAGCAGTTCCCCCGCGGCCAATAACTATGGCTACACCTTC.

This chain joins TRBV14 and TRBJ2-1, with TRBD1 as a possible D gene (6 bases). The CDR3 runs to 14 residues. The germline gives CDR1 SGHDN, CDR2 FVKESK. Trimming shortened V by 5 bases and J by 3 bases, and 11 bases separated the two germline ends. CDR3: CASSALDSYNEQFF. The CDR3, as DNA: TGTGCCAGCAGCGCGCTGGACAGCTACAATGAGCAGTTCTTC.

The chain is built from TRBV29-1 and TRBJ2-3; 7 positions match TRBD2. The CDR3 loop spans 15 amino acids. The trim removed 3 bases at V and 4 bases at J, leaving 10 bases unmatched. The germline CDR1 and CDR2 sequences are SQVTM and ANQGSEA. CDR3 sequence reads: CSVDGTPGGADTQYF. Written as DNA, the CDR3 is TGCAGCGTTGATGGAACACCGGGGGGTGCAGATACGCAGTATTTT.

This clonotype has a single count. With a much larger clone just one base away, this may be a read error. This chain joins TRBV7-2 and TRBJ1-6; TRBD1 is a possible D gene (5 bases). With 1 base removed from V and 6 bases from J, the gap between germline ends came to 10 bases. CDR3 length: 15 amino acids. Germline V gene lookup returns CDR1 SGHTA and CDR2 FQGNSA. The chain's CDR3 is CASSLVGGTNSPLHF. In nucleotides, the CDR3 is TGTGCCAGCAGCTTAGTAGGCGGGACTAATTCACCCCTCCACTTT.

In this sample, this clonotype turned up a few times. CDR3 bases: TGTGCCAGCAGCGGGGACAGCAACTATGGCTACACCTTC. Translating it yields CASSGDSNYGYTF. This chain uses TRBV3-1 with TRBJ1-2, with 7 bases fitting TRBD1. After removal of 5 bases from V and 2 bases from J, the junction contained 2 bases not matched to a gene. The CDR3 is 13 residues long. In germline, CDR1 is LGHDT, CDR2 YNNKEL (reference sequence).

This clonotype was seen many times. The CDR3 sequence: CASSLGLAGEGDTQYF. The DNA of the CDR3 is TGTGCCAGCAGTTTGGGACTAGCGGGAGAGGGAGATACGCAGTATTTT. The chain joins TRBV28 to TRBJ2-3, with 14 nucleotides matching TRBD2. Losses at the gene ends were 3 bases for V and 5 bases for J; bases not matched to a gene: 4. In germline, CDR1 is MDHEN, CDR2 SYDVKM. The CDR3 spans 16 residues.

The genes are TRBV5-1 and TRBJ2-1; D possibly corresponds to TRBD2 (6 bases). The CDR3 has 12 residues. Germline loops: CDR1 SGHRS, CDR2 YFSETQ. Between the trimmed V and J ends, which lost 1 base and 8 bases, there was a span of 7 bases. The CDR3 loop reads CASSLTSYEQFF. The DNA for the CDR3 is TGCGCCAGCAGCTTGACTAGCTATGAGCAGTTCTTC.

Only a few counts were recorded for this clonotype. The V gene is TRBV7-9, the J gene TRBJ1-2; tentatively, D is TRBD1 (6 bases). The ends were cut back, 3 bases at V and 5 bases at J, with 7 bases in the middle. Germline CDR1 and CDR2: SEHNR and FQNEAQ (reference sequence). The CDR3 spans 12 residues. DNA of the CDR3: TGTGCCAGCAGCTTGGGGGCTTATGGCTACACCTTC. This translates into CASSLGAYGYTF.

This chain links TRBV5-1 with TRBJ2-1; D gene unclear. Germline lookup yields CDR1 SGHRS and CDR2 YFSETQ. The CDR3 spans 15 residues. V was trimmed by 0 bases and J by 2 bases, leaving 9 bases between them. For the CDR3, the DNA is TGCGCCAGCAGCTTGGCTGACACAACCTACAATGAGCAGTTCTTC. As protein: CASSLADTTYNEQFF.

This chain connects TRBV5-1 to TRBJ2-7, with D tentatively TRBD1 (6 bases). Trimming pared 4 bases from V and 5 bases from J, leaving 13 bases between. CDR1 and CDR2 (germline): SGHRS, YFSETQ. The CDR3 spans 13 residues. CDR3 sequence (DNA): TGCGCCAGCAGCCAGCAGGGGTCCCACGAGCAGTACTTC. It is translated as CASSQQGSHEQYF.